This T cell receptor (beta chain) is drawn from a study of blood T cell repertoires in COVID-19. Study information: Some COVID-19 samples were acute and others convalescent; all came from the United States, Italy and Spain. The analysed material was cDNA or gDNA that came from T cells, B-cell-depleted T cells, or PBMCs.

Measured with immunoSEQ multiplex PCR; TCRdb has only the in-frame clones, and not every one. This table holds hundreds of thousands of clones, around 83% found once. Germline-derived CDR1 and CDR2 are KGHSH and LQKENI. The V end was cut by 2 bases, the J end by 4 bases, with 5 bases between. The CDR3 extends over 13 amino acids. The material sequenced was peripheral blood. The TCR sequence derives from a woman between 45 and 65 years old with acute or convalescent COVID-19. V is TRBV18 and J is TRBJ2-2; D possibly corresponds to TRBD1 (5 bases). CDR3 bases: TGTGCCAGCTCACCAAGGGGCACCGGGGAGCTGTTTTTT. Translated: CASSPRGTGELFF. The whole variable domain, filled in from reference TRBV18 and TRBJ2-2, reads NAGVMQNPRHLVRRRGQEARLRCSPMKGHSHVYWYRQLPEEGLKFMVYLQKENIIDESGMPKERFSAEFPKEGPSILRIQQVVRGDSAAYFCASSPRGTGELFFGEGSRLTVL.